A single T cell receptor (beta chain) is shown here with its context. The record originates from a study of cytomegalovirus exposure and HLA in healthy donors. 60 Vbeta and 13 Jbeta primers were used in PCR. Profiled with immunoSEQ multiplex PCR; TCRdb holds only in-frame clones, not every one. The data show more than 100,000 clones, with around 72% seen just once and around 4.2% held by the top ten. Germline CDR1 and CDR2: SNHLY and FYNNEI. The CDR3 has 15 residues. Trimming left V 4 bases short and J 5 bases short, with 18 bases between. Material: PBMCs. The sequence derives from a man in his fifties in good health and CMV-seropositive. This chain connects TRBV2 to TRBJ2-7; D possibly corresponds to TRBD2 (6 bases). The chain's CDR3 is CASSGGGATGDEQYF. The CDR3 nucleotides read TGTGCCAGCAGTGGCGGCGGGGCAACGGGGGACGAGCAGTACTTC.